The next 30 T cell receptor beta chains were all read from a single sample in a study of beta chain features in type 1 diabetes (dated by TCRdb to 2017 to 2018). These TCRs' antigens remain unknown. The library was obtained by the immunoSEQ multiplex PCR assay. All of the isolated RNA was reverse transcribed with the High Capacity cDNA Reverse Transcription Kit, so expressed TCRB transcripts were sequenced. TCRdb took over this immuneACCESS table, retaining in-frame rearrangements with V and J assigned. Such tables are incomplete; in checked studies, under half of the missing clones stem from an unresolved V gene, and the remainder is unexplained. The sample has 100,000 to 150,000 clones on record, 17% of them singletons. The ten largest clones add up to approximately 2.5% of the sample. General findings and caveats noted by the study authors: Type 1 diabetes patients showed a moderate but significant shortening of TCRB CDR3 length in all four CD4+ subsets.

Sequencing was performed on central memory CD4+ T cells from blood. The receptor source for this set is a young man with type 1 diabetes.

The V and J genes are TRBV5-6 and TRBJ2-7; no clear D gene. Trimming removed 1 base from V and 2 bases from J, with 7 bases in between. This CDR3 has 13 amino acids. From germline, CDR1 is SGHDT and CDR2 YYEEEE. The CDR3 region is CASSLTGPYEQYF. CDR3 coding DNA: TGTGCCAGCAGCTTGACCGGTCCCTACGAGCAGTACTTC.

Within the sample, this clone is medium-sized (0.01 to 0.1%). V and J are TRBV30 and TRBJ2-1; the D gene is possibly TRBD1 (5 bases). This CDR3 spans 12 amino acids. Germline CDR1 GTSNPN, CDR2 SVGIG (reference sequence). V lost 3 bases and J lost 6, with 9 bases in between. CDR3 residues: CAWSRVGNEQFF. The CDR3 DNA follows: TGTGCCTGGAGCAGGGTGGGCAATGAGCAGTTCTTC.

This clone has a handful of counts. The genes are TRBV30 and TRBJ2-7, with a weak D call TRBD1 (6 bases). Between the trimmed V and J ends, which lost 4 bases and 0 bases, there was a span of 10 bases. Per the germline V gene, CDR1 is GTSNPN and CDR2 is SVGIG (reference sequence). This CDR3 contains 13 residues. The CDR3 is CAWNRDGSYEQYF. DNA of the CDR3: TGTGCCTGGAACAGGGACGGCTCCTACGAGCAGTACTTC.

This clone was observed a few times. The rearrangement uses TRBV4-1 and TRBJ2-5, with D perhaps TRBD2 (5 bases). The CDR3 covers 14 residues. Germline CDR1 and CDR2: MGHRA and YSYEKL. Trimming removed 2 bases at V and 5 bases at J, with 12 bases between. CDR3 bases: TGCGCCAGCAGCCAATTACTAGGGCCGGAGACCCAGTACTTC. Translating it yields CASSQLLGPETQYF.

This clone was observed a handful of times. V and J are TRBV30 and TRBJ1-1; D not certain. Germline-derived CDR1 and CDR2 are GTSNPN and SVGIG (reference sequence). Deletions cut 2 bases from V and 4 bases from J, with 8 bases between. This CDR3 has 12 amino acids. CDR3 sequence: CAWSRLPTEAFF. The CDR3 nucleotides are TGTGCCTGGAGTAGGCTCCCCACTGAAGCTTTCTTT.

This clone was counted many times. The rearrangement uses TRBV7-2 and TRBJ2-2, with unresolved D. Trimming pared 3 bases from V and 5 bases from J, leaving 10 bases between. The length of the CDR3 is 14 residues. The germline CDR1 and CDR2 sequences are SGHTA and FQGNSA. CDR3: CASSFQQGTGELFF. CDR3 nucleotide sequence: TGTGCCAGCAGCTTCCAGCAAGGGACCGGGGAGCTGTTTTTT.

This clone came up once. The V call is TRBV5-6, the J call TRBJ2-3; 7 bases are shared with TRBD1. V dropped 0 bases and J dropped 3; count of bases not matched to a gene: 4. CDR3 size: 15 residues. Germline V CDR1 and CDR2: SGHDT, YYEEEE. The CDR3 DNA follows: TGTGCCAGCAGCTTGGGCGACAGGGATACAGATACGCAGTATTTT. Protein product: CASSLGDRDTDTQYF.

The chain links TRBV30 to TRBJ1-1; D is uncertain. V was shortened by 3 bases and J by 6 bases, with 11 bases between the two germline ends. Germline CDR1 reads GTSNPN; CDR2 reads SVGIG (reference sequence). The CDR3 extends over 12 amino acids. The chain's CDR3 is CAWSPGEAEAFF. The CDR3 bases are TGTGCCTGGAGCCCCGGGGAGGCTGAAGCTTTCTTT.

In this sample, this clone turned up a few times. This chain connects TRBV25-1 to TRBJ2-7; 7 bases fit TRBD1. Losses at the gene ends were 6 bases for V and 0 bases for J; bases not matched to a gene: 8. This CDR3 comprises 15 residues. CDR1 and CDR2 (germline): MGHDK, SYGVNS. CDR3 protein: CASSPSGTVSYEQYF. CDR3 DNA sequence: TGTGCCAGCAGCCCCTCCGGGACAGTCTCCTACGAGCAGTACTTC.

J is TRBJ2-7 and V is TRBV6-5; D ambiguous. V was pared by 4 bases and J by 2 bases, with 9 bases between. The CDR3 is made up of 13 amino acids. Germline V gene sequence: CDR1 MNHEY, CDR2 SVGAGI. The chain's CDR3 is CASSWISAYEQYF. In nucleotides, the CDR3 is TGTGCCAGCAGTTGGATCTCAGCCTACGAGCAGTACTTC.

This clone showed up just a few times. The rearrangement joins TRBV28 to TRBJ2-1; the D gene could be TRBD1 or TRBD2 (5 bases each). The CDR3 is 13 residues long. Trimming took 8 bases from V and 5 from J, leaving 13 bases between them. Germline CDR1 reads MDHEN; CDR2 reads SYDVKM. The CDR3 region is CASQRLGDNEQFF. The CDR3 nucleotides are TGTGCCAGCCAAAGATTGGGGGACAATGAGCAGTTCTTC.

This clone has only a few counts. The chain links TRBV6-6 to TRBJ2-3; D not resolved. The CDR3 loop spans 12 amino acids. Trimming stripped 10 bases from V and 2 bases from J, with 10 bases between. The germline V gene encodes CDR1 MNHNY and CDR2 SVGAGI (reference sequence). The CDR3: CATSINTDTQYF. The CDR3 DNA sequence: TGTGCCACCTCAATTAACACAGATACGCAGTATTTT.

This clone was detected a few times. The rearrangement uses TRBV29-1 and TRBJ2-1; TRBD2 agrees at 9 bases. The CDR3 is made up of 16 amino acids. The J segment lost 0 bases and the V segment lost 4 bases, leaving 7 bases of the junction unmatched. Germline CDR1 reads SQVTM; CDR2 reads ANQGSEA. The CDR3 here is CSVASTSGSSYNEQFF. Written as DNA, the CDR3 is TGCAGCGTTGCATCGACTAGCGGAAGCTCCTACAATGAGCAGTTCTTC.

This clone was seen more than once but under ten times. This chain's CDR3 is CSTLKSSYNEQFF. CDR3 bases: TGCAGCACGCTAAAAAGCTCCTACAATGAGCAGTTCTTC. This chain connects TRBV29-1 to TRBJ2-1; D call uncertain. The germline V gene encodes CDR1 SQVTM and CDR2 ANQGSEA. V was clipped by 8 bases and J by 0 bases, with 11 bases between them. CDR3 length equals 13 residues.

In DNA form, the CDR3 reads TGCGCCAGCAGCTTGGGGACTAGCCAGGGGCGGGAGACCCAGTACTTC. Translated: CASSLGTSQGRETQYF. The chain employs TRBV5-1 and TRBJ2-5, with 8 bases identical to TRBD2. In germline, CDR1 is SGHRS, CDR2 YFSETQ. The CDR3 is 16 amino acids. With V trimmed by 0 bases and J by 5 bases, 9 bases remained unmatched.

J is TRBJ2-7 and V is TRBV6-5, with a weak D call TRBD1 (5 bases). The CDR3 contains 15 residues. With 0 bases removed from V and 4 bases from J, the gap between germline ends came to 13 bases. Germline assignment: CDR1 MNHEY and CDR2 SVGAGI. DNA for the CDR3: TGTGCCAGCAGTTACTCTCATCTAGGGGCGTACGAGCAGTACTTC. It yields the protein CASSYSHLGAYEQYF.

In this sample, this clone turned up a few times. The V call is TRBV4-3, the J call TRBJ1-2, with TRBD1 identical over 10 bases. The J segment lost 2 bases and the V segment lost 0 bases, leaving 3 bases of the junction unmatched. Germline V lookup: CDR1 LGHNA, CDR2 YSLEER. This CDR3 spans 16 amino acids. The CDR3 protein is CASSQDKGQGNYGYTF. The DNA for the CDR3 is TGCGCCAGCAGCCAAGATAAGGGACAGGGGAACTATGGCTACACCTTC.

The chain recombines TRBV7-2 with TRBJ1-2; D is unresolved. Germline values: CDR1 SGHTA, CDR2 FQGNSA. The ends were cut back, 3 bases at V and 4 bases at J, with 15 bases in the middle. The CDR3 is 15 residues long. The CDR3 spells CASSFDPTEVYGYTF. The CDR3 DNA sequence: TGTGCCAGCAGCTTTGATCCCACAGAAGTCTATGGCTACACCTTC.

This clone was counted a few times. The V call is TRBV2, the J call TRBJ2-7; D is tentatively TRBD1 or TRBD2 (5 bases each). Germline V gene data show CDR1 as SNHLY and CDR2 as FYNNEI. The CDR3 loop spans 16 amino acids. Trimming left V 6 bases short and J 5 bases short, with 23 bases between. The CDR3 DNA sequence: TGTGCCAGCAGCGCGATGGGACGCCCTCCGGTGCACGAGCAGTACTTC. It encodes CASSAMGRPPVHEQYF.

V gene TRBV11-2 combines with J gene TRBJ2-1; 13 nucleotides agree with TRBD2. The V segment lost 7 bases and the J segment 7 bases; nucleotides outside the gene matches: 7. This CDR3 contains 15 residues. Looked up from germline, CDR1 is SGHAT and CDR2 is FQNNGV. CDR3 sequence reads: CASNTGTSGVNEQFF. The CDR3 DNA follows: TGTGCCAGCAACACCGGGACTAGCGGGGTAAATGAGCAGTTCTTC.

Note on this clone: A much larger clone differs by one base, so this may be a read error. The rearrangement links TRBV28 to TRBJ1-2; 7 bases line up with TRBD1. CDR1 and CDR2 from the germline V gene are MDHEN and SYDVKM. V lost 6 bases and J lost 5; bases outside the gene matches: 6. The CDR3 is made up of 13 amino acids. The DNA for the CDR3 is TGTGCCAGCAGCCTGCGACAGGGTTATGGCTACACCTTC. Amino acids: CASSLRQGYGYTF.

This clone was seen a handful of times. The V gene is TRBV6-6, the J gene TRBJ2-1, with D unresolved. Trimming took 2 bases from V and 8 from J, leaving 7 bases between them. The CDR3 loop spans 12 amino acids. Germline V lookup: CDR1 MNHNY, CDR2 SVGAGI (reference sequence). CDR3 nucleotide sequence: TGTGCCAGCAGTTACGGGGAAGATGAGCAGTTCTTC. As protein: CASSYGEDEQFF.

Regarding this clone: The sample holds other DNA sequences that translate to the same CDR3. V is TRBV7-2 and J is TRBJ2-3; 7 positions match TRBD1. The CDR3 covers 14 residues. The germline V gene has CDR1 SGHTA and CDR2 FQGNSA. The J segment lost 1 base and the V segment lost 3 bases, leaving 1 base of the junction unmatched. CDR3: CASSFDRGTDTQYF. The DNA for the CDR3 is TGTGCCAGCAGCTTCGACAGGGGCACAGATACGCAGTATTTT.

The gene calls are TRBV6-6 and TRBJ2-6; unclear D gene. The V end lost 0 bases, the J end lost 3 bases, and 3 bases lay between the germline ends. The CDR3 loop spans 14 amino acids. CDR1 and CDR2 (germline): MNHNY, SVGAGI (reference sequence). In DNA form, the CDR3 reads TGTGCCAGCAGTTACTCGAGTGGGGCCAACGTCCTGACTTTC. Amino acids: CASSYSSGANVLTF.

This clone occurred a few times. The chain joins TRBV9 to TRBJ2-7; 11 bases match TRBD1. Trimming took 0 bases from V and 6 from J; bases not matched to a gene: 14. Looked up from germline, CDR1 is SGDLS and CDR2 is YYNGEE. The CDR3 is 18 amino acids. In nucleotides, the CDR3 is TGTGCCAGCAGCGTAGCCCCGCTGGACAGGGGGCCGGGAACCGAGCAGTACTTC. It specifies CASSVAPLDRGPGTEQYF.

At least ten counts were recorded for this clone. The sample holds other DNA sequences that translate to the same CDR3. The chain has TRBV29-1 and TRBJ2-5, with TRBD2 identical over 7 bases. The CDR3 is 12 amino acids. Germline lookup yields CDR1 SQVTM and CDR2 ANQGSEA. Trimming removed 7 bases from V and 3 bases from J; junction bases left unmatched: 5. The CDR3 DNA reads TGCAGCGGCACGGGGGGAGAAGAGACCCAGTACTTC. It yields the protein CSGTGGEETQYF.

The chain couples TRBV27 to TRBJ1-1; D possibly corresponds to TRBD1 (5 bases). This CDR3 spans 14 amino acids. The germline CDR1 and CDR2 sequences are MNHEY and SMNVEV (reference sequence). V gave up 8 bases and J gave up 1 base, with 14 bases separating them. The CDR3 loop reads CASAPRAGNTEAFF. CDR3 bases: TGTGCCAGCGCCCCCAGGGCGGGGAACACTGAAGCTTTCTTT.

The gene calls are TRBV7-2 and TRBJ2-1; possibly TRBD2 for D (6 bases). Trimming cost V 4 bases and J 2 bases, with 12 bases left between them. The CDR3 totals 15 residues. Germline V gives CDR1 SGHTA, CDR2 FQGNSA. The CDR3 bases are TGTGCCAGCAGCTCCGGGAGAGAGCCCTACAATGAGCAGTTCTTC. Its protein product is CASSSGREPYNEQFF.

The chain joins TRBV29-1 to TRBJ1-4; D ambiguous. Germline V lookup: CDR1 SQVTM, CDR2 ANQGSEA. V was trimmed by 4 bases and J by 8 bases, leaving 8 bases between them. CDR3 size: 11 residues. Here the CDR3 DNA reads TGCAGCGTTGTCTGGGGAGAAAAACTGTTTTTT. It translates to CSVVWGEKLFF.

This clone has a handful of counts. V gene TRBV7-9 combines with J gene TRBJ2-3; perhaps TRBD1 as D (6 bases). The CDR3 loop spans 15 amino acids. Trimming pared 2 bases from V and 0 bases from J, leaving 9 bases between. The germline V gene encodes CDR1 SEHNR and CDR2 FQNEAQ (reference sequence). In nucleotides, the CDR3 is TGTGCCAGCAGCTTAAGACAGGCGAGCACAGATACGCAGTATTTT. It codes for CASSLRQASTDTQYF.